This passage covers 28 T cell receptor beta chains from one sample sequenced in a study of beta chain features in type 1 diabetes. Whole-study findings and limits: Patients with Type 1 diabetes showed moderately but significantly shorter TCRB CDR3s in all four CD4+ subsets.

TCRB transcripts that were expressed got sequenced, as all of the isolated RNA had been reverse transcribed. The table came from immunoSEQ multiplex PCR; TCRdb's copy has only in-frame clones and leaves some out. The sample lists hundreds of thousands of clones, over 14% occurring once. These TCRs' antigens remain unknown. Specimen: naive CD4+ T cells from blood. These receptors came from a man between 18 and 29 years old with type 1 diabetes.

This clone was counted a few times. CDR3 residues: CASSLDRDVYNEQFF. CDR3 in DNA: TGTGCCAGCAGCTTAGACAGGGATGTGTACAATGAGCAGTTCTTC. The chain combines TRBV7-9 with TRBJ2-1; a weak D match, TRBD1 (6 bases). Germline V gene sequence: CDR1 SEHNR, CDR2 FQNEAQ (reference sequence). The CDR3 is made up of 15 amino acids. The V and J ends lost 1 base and 4 bases respectively, with 11 bases between them.

This clone was detected a few times. V is TRBV7-2 and J is TRBJ1-2; D is unclear. Germline V gene data show CDR1 as SGHTA and CDR2 as FQGNSA. Trimming took off 5 bases at V and 4 bases at J, with 14 bases between the two ends. The CDR3 runs 14 residues. CDR3 in DNA: TGTGCCAGCAGCGCGCGAGTCCCATCCTATGGCTACACCTTC. It translates to CASSARVPSYGYTF.

In the case of this clone: The same CDR3 arises from other DNA sequences in this sample as well. The chain couples TRBV7-9 to TRBJ2-7; D is unclear. The germline V and J ends were trimmed by 4 bases and 4 bases, with 11 bases remaining between them. CDR3 length equals 13 residues. Germline V lookup: CDR1 SEHNR, CDR2 FQNEAQ (reference sequence). CDR3 sequence reads: CASSSSGPYEQYF. The CDR3 DNA reads TGTGCCAGCAGCTCCAGTGGGCCTTACGAGCAGTACTTC.

The rearrangement links TRBV7-8 to TRBJ2-5; D is possibly TRBD1 (5 bases). Germline CDR1 reads SGHVS; CDR2 reads FQNEAQ. The length of the CDR3 is 11 residues. V lost 5 bases and J lost 4, with 5 bases in between. The CDR3 spells CASSDRETQYF. CDR3 nucleotides: TGTGCCAGCAGCGACAGAGAGACCCAGTACTTC.

The V gene is TRBV19, the J gene TRBJ1-2; 7 bases are a match to TRBD1. Germline V gene sequence: CDR1 LNHDA, CDR2 SQIVND (reference sequence). The CDR3 is made up of 14 amino acids. The V segment lost 5 bases and the J segment 3 bases; nucleotides outside the gene matches: 6. CDR3 bases: TGTGCCAGTAGTGTGGGACAGATCTACTATGGCTACACCTTC. This gives the protein CASSVGQIYYGYTF.

This rearrangement joins TRBV5-1 to TRBJ2-5; 7 nucleotides match TRBD2. This CDR3 spans 16 amino acids. Trimming removed 2 bases from V and 0 bases from J; junction bases left unmatched: 7. The germline V gene encodes CDR1 SGHRS and CDR2 YFSETQ. Written as DNA, the CDR3 is TGCGCCAGCAGCTTACCGAGCGGGGCTAACCAAGAGACCCAGTACTTC. Amino acid sequence: CASSLPSGANQETQYF.

This chain joins TRBV5-6 and TRBJ2-5; 8 bases fit TRBD1. Germline CDR1 SGHDT, CDR2 YYEEEE. Trimming cost V 0 bases and J 5 bases; bases outside gene matches: 6. The CDR3 sequence is 15 residues long. The CDR3 DNA sequence: TGTGCCAGCAGCTTGGGGACAGGGTTTGGGGAGACCCAGTACTTC. Translated, it gives CASSLGTGFGETQYF.

This clone has only a few counts. The V and J genes are TRBV2 and TRBJ2-5; 7 bases match TRBD1. Germline V lookup: CDR1 SNHLY, CDR2 FYNNEI. The CDR3 has 13 amino acids. Trimming removed 1 base from V and 4 bases from J; junction bases left unmatched: 0. CDR3 nucleotides: TGTGCCAGCAGTGAAGGGACAGGAGAGACCCAGTACTTC. Amino acid sequence: CASSEGTGETQYF. The full variable domain, rest sourced from reference TRBV2 and TRBJ2-5, is EPEVTQTPSHQVTQMGQEVILRCVPISNHLYFYWYRQILGQKVEFLVSFYNNEISEKSEIFDDQFSVERPDGSNFTLKIRSTKLEDSAMYFCASSEGTGETQYFGPGTRLLVL.

Only a few counts were recorded for this clone. Other DNA sequences in this sample translate to the same CDR3. The chain uses TRBV7-2 and TRBJ2-5, with D unresolved. This CDR3 contains 13 residues. Germline-derived CDR1 and CDR2 are SGHTA and FQGNSA. Trimming cost V 0 bases and J 3 bases, with 5 bases left between them. The CDR3 is CASSLAREETQYF. In DNA, the CDR3 is TGTGCCAGCAGCTTAGCTAGAGAAGAGACCCAGTACTTC. Based on the CDR3 plus reference TRBV7-2 and TRBJ2-5, the full variable domain is GAGVSQSPSNKVTEKGKDVELRCDPISGHTALYWYRQSLGQGLEFLIYFQGNSAPDKSGLPSDRFSAERTGGSVSTLTIQRTQQEDSAVYLCASSLAREETQYFGPGTRLLVL.

V gene TRBV7-2 combines with J gene TRBJ2-7, with 7 bases that match TRBD1. CDR3 size: 14 residues. Germline assignment: CDR1 SGHTA and CDR2 FQGNSA. V gave up 3 bases and J gave up 2 bases; unmatched junction bases: 4. CDR3 sequence (DNA): TGTGCCAGCAGCTTTCATCAGGGGGCCTACGAGCAGTACTTC. Its protein is CASSFHQGAYEQYF.

This clone came up a few times. The rearrangement joins TRBV11-2 to TRBJ2-2; 8 bases map to TRBD1. The CDR3 length is 15 residues. The J segment lost 4 bases and the V segment lost 4 bases, leaving 5 bases of the junction unmatched. Germline loops: CDR1 SGHAT, CDR2 FQNNGV. The CDR3 protein is CASSSVRGPTGELFF. Written as DNA, the CDR3 is TGTGCCAGCAGCTCGGTCAGGGGGCCCACCGGGGAGCTGTTTTTT.

The CDR3 DNA follows: TGTGCCAGCAGCCTCTGGCGGGGGGGCCTGAGTGAGCAGTTCTTC. Encoded protein: CASSLWRGGLSEQFF. This rearrangement joins TRBV6-4 to TRBJ2-1; TRBD2 aligns across 9 bases. J was trimmed by 9 bases and V by 6 bases; bases with no gene match: 12. The germline gives CDR1 MRHNA, CDR2 SNTAGT. The CDR3 is 15 residues long.

V is TRBV27 and J is TRBJ1-1; D may be TRBD1 (6 bases). The CDR3 has 14 amino acids. The germline V gene encodes CDR1 MNHEY and CDR2 SMNVEV (reference sequence). Trimming took 8 bases from V and 4 from J, leaving 17 bases between them. As DNA, the CDR3 is TGTGCCAGCTCGAGGGGGGGGGATGGCACTGAAGCTTTCTTT. As protein: CASSRGGDGTEAFF.

This clone occurred a few times. The genes are TRBV7-2 and TRBJ2-1; D is possibly TRBD2 (5 bases). CDR1 is SGHTA and CDR2 is FQGNSA in the germline V gene. V was shortened by 2 bases and J by 0 bases, with 11 bases between the two germline ends. This CDR3 spans 16 amino acids. The CDR3 nucleotides are TGTGCCAGCAGCTTACTTGTAGGGAGCTCCTACAATGAGCAGTTCTTC. Translated: CASSLLVGSSYNEQFF. The variable domain in full, with the rest retrieved from reference TRBV7-2 and TRBJ2-1, is GAGVSQSPSNKVTEKGKDVELRCDPISGHTALYWYRQSLGQGLEFLIYFQGNSAPDKSGLPSDRFSAERTGGSVSTLTIQRTQQEDSAVYLCASSLLVGSSYNEQFFGPGTRLTVL.

This clone was picked up a small number of times. J is TRBJ1-6 and V is TRBV18, with a possible D match to TRBD1 (6 bases). This CDR3 is 12 amino acids long. With 6 bases removed from V and 8 bases from J, the gap between germline ends came to 8 bases. Germline CDR1 KGHSH, CDR2 LQKENI. The CDR3 DNA follows: TGTGCCAGCTCCCGACAGGATTCACCCCTCCACTTT. Amino acids: CASSRQDSPLHF.

The gene calls are TRBV6-5 and TRBJ1-1, with a tentative D call TRBD1 (5 bases). The CDR3 consists of 14 residues. Germline CDR1 is MNHEY and CDR2 is SVGAGI. V lost 6 bases, J lost 7 bases, and 18 bases lay in between. This CDR3 is CASRPQGGHGEAFF. The CDR3 nucleotides read TGTGCCAGCAGACCTCAGGGTGGGCACGGTGAAGCTTTCTTT.

The genes are TRBV10-3 and TRBJ1-1; a possible D gene is TRBD1 (6 bases). V was clipped by 6 bases and J by 0 bases, with 11 bases between them. The CDR3 length is 14 residues. Per germline, CDR1 ENHRY and CDR2 SYGVKD. The CDR3 protein is CAIRRQALNTEAFF. For the CDR3, the DNA is TGTGCCATCAGGCGACAGGCCCTGAACACTGAAGCTTTCTTT.

The table lists this clone with a few counts. This chain links TRBV6-4 with TRBJ2-7; possible D gene TRBD2, 6 bases. V gave up 10 bases and J gave up 6 bases, with 16 bases separating them. Looked up from germline, CDR1 is MRHNA and CDR2 is SNTAGT. The CDR3 is 12 residues long. CDR3 coding DNA: TGTGCCATACGGGGGACTGCTCGCGAGCAGTACTTC. Translating gives CAIRGTAREQYF.

V usage is TRBV30 and J usage is TRBJ2-7, with 9 bases aligning to TRBD1. V was clipped by 3 bases and J by 1 base; unmatched bases: 4. CDR3 length: 14 residues. Germline lookup yields CDR1 GTSNPN and CDR2 SVGIG (reference sequence). CDR3 nucleotide sequence: TGTGCCTGGAGAGGCGGGACAGGGTCCTACGAGCAGTACTTC. This encodes CAWRGGTGSYEQYF.

A few counts support this clone. The chain carries TRBV5-1 and TRBJ2-5; D may be TRBD1 (5 bases). Deletions cut 4 bases from V and 1 base from J, with 11 bases between. This CDR3 comprises 14 residues. Germline V lookup: CDR1 SGHRS, CDR2 YFSETQ. The CDR3 here is CASSGAGLQETQYF. The CDR3 nucleotides read TGCGCCAGCAGCGGTGCAGGGCTCCAAGAGACCCAGTACTTC.

The J gene is TRBJ1-4, the V gene TRBV5-4; TRBD1 is a possible D gene (6 bases). Germline V gene sequence: CDR1 SGHNT, CDR2 YYREEE (reference sequence). This CDR3 is built from 13 residues. Trimming took 4 bases from V and 12 from J, leaving 16 bases between them. CDR3 DNA: TGTGCCAGCAGCCACCACTACGACAGGCAACTGTTTTTT. Translation: CASSHHYDRQLFF.

This clone showed up just a few times. V gene TRBV11-2 combines with J gene TRBJ2-7; TRBD2 might be the D (5 bases). CDR3 length: 12 residues. V was trimmed by 1 base and J by 5 bases, leaving 6 bases between them. From germline, CDR1 is SGHAT and CDR2 FQNNGV. The CDR3 DNA sequence: TGTGCCAGCAGCTTAGTGCGGGACGAGCAGTACTTC. Translating it yields CASSLVRDEQYF.

This clone appeared a few times. J is TRBJ1-2 and V is TRBV7-9, with D perhaps TRBD1 (5 bases). Germline V gives CDR1 SEHNR, CDR2 FQNEAQ (reference sequence). The CDR3 contains 14 residues. V was pared by 2 bases and J by 6 bases, with 13 bases between. CDR3 nucleotide sequence: TGTGCCAGCAGCTTAATTCTGGGGCGCGATGGCTACACCTTC. Its protein is CASSLILGRDGYTF.

The sample holds a few counts of this clone. The J gene is TRBJ1-5, the V gene TRBV25-1; TRBD1 agrees at 8 bases. V lost 4 bases, J lost 4 bases, and 0 bases stayed unmatched. The CDR3 runs 13 residues. Germline CDR1 and CDR2: MGHDK and SYGVNS. CDR3 amino acids: CASSGTGNQPQHF. CDR3 coding DNA: TGTGCCAGCAGTGGGACAGGGAATCAGCCCCAGCATTTT.

J is TRBJ2-7 and V is TRBV11-2, with 9 bases that match TRBD2. The CDR3 is 15 amino acids. V gave up 5 bases and J gave up 2 bases; unmatched junction bases: 7. Germline lookup yields CDR1 SGHAT and CDR2 FQNNGV. CDR3 protein: CASSQILAGAYEQYF. The CDR3 region has the DNA TGTGCCAGCAGCCAAATCTTAGCGGGAGCCTACGAGCAGTACTTC.

A few counts support this clone. V and J are TRBV9 and TRBJ1-1; 9 bases are shared with TRBD1. This CDR3 is 14 amino acids long. The V segment lost 0 bases and the J segment 3 bases; nucleotides outside the gene matches: 0. From germline, CDR1 is SGDLS and CDR2 YYNGEE. CDR3: CASSVGDRDTEAFF. CDR3 nucleotide sequence: TGTGCCAGCAGCGTAGGGGACAGGGACACTGAAGCTTTCTTT.

This clone has a handful of counts. V usage is TRBV7-9 and J usage is TRBJ2-1; 11 bases agree with TRBD2. There are 16 residues in the CDR3. CDR1 and CDR2 from the germline V gene are SEHNR and FQNEAQ (reference sequence). After removal of 5 bases from V and 7 bases from J, the junction contained 10 bases not matched to a gene. CDR3 residues: CASSLLTSGTKNEQFF. CDR3 DNA: TGTGCCAGCAGCCTCCTGACTAGCGGGACTAAAAATGAGCAGTTCTTC.

The chain couples TRBV6-1 to TRBJ2-7, with D perhaps matching TRBD1 (5 bases). The CDR3 has 16 amino acids. Germline V gene data show CDR1 as MNHNS and CDR2 as SASEGT. The germline V and J ends were trimmed by 5 bases and 2 bases, with 19 bases remaining between them. Written as DNA, the CDR3 is TGTGCCAGCAGTAAAGTGTTGTATGGACAAGCCTACGAGCAGTACTTC. This encodes CASSKVLYGQAYEQYF.